The subject of this entry is one T cell receptor beta chain. Its cognate antigen is unknown. This record comes from a study of T cell responses to AZD1222 COVID-19 vaccine. The study, taken as a whole, reports: Unmutated variant regions are reportedly targeted by nearly half of spike-specific TCRs. Possibly, clonal diversity was underestimated; donors were largely white British and included more females. Spike as a whole was targeted by vaccine-associated CD4 TCRs, dominant at 160-218 and 743-854.

CDR1 and CDR2 from the germline V gene are SGHVS and FQNEAQ. The CDR3 is 11 amino acids. Trimming removed 5 bases at V and 4 bases at J, with 6 bases between. Assay used: immunoSEQ multiplex PCR; TCRdb lists only in-frame clones, some missing. Found here are tens of thousands of clones, about four fifths of them singletons; the top ten hold roughly 25%. The TCR comes from an adult who received the AZD1222 COVID-19 vaccine. Source: peripheral blood, taken 28 days after the second AZD1222 dose. J is TRBJ2-7 and V is TRBV7-8, with a tentative D call TRBD1 (5 bases). DNA of the CDR3: TGTGCCAGCAGCCCAGGGTACGAGCAGTACTTC. Translation: CASSPGYEQYF.